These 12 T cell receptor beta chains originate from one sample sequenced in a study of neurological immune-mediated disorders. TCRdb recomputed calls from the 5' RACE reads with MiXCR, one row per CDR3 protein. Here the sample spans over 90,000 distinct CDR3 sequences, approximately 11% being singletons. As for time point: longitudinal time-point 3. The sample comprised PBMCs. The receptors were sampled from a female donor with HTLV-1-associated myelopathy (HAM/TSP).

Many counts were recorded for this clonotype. The CDR3 loop reads CASSLAANNYGYTF. CDR3 DNA sequence: TGCGCCAGCAGCTTGGCCGCTAACAACTATGGCTACACCTTC. V usage is TRBV5-1 and J usage is TRBJ1-2; D is unclear. This CDR3 comprises 14 residues. V dropped 0 bases and J dropped 2 bases, with 8 bases sitting between them. Germline CDR1 reads SGHRS; CDR2 reads YFSETQ. The full variable domain, in which reference TRBV5-1 and TRBJ1-2 provide the parts outside the CDR3, is KAGVTQTPRYLIKTRGQQVTLSCSPISGHRSVSWYQQTPGQGLQFLFEYFSETQRNKGNFPGRFSGRQFSNSRSEMNVSTLELGDSALYLCASSLAANNYGYTFGSGTRLTVV.

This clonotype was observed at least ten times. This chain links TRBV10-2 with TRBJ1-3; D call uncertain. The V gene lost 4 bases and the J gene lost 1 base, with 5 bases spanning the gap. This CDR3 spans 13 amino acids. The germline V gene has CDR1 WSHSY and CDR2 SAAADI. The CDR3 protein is CASSGISGNTIYF. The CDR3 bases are TGCGCCAGCAGTGGGATTTCTGGAAACACCATATATTTT.

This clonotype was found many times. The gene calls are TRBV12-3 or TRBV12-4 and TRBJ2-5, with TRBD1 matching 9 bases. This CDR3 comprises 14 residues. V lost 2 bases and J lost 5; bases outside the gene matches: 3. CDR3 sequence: CASSLTGGAETQYF. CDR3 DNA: TGTGCCAGCAGTTTAACAGGGGGCGCGGAGACCCAGTACTTC.

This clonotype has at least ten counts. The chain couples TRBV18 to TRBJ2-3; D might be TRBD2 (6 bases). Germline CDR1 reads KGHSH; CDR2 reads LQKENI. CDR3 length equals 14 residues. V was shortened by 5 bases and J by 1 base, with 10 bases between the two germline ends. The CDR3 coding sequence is TGTGCCAGCTCATCCAGGGAGGGCACAGATACGCAGTATTTT. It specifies CASSSREGTDTQYF. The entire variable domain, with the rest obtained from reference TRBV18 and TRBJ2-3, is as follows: NAGVMQNPRHLVRRRGQEARLRCSPMKGHSHVYWYRQLPEEGLKFMVYLQKENIIDESGMPKERFSAEFPKEGPSILRIQQVVRGDSAAYFCASSSREGTDTQYFGPGTRLTVL.

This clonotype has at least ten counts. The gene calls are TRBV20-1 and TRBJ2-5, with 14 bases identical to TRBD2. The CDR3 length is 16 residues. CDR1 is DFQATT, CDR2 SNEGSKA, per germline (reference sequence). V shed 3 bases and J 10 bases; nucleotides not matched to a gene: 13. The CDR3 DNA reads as TGCAGTGCTAGGGTATCGGGAGGACTAGCGGGGGGAGACCAGTACTTC. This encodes CSARVSGGLAGGDQYF.

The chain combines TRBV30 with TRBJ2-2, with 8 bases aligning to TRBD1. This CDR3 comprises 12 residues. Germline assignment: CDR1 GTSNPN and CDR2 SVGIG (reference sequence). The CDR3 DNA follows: TGTGGATATCAGGGGGCGTTCGGGGAGCTGTTTTTT. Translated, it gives CGYQGAFGELFF.

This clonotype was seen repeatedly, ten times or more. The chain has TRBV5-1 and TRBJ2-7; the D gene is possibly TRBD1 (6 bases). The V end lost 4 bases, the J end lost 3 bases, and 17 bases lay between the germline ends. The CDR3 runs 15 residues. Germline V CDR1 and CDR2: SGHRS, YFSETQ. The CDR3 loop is CASSQDMGALYEQYF. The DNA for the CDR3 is TGCGCCAGCAGCCAGGACATGGGGGCCCTCTACGAGCAGTACTTC.

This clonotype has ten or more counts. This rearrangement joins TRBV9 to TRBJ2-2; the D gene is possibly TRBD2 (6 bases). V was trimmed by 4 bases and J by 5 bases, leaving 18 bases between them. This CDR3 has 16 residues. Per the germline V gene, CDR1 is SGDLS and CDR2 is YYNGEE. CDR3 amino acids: CASSPRAGYSTGELFF. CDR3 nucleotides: TGTGCCAGCAGCCCTAGGGCGGGGTATAGTACCGGGGAGCTGTTTTTT.

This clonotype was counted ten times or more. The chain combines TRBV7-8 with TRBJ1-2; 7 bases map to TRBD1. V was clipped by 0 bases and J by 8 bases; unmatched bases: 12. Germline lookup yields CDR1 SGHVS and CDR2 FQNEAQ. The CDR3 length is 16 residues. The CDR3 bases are TGTGCCAGCAGCTTAGCGAGAGACAGGGAACAGTGGGGCTACACCTTC. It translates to CASSLARDREQWGYTF.

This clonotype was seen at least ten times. For the CDR3, the DNA is TGCGCCAGCAGCTTAACCGATTGGGGGCCGCTCCACGAGCAGTACTTC. Protein: CASSLTDWGPLHEQYF. The chain employs TRBV5-1 and TRBJ2-7; a weak D match, TRBD1 (6 bases). V gave up 2 bases and J gave up 5 bases, with 20 bases separating them. The CDR3 extends over 16 amino acids. CDR1 and CDR2 from the germline V gene are SGHRS and YFSETQ.

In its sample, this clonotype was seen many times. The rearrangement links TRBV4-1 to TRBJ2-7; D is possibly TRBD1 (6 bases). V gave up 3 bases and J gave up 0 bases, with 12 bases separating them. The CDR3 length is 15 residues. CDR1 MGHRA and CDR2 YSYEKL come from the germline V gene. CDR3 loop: CASSQRRDNSYEQYF. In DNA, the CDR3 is TGCGCCAGCAGCCAGCGTCGGGACAACTCCTACGAGCAGTACTTC.

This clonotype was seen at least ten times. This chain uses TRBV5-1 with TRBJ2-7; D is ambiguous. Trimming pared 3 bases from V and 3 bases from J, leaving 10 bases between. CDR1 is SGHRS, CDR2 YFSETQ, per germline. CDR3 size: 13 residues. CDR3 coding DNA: TGCGCCAGCAGCTCTACTAACGGCTACGAGCAGTACTTC. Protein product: CASSSTNGYEQYF.